The present TCR beta chain was sequenced within a study of T cell changes during pregnancy in multiple sclerosis. V lost 6 bases to trimming and J lost 7 bases, with 18 bases between them. CDR1 MNHEY and CDR2 SVGAGI come from the germline V gene. This CDR3 has 15 residues. Measured with immunoSEQ multiplex PCR; TCRdb has only the in-frame clones, and not every one. The table shows 52,000 or so clones, with 75% to 90% occurring only once. Sample: CD4+ T cells from peripheral blood mononuclear cells, taken in the first trimester of pregnancy. The chain employs TRBV6-5 and TRBJ1-4, with a weak D call TRBD1 (6 bases). The sequence was obtained from a female donor with multiple sclerosis, enrolled in a pregnancy study. The CDR3 sequence: CASSLGQTVIEKLFF. As DNA, the CDR3 is TGTGCCAGCAGCTTAGGACAGACAGTGATTGAAAAACTGTTTTTT.